A single sample is the source of the 22 T cell receptor beta chains below, sequenced in a study of cytomegalovirus exposure and HLA in healthy donors (dated by TCRdb to between 2016 and 2019). Libraries were constructed by the immunoSEQ multiplex PCR assay. For the multiplex PCR, a mixture combining 60 forward primers for TCR Vbeta segments and 13 reverse primers for TCR Jbeta segments was used. TCRdb mirrors the immuneACCESS table, restricted to in-frame sequences. Some clones are absent from its copies; in checked studies, under half trace to an unresolved V gene, and the reason for the others is unknown. For this sample there are just over 150,000 clones; around three quarters appear just once. The ten top clones hold 7% to 7.5% of the sample. Sequencing input: PBMCs. Receptors were obtained from a man aged 40-49 years in good health and CMV-seropositive.

The chain employs TRBV7-2 and TRBJ2-5, with D possibly being TRBD2 (5 bases). With 3 bases removed from V and 5 bases from J, the gap between germline ends came to 13 bases. The germline gives CDR1 SGHTA, CDR2 FQGNSA. The CDR3 consists of 14 residues. CDR3 in DNA: TGTGCCAGCAGCTTCAAGACGCCGGGGGAGACCCAGTACTTC. Protein sequence: CASSFKTPGETQYF.

The rearrangement uses TRBV29-1 and TRBJ2-5, with TRBD1 identical over 7 bases. Germline CDR1 is SQVTM and CDR2 is ANQGSEA. Trimming at V came to 6 bases and at J to 1 base, leaving 5 bases not matched to a gene. The length of the CDR3 is 13 residues. The CDR3: CSVRRDSQETQYF. The CDR3 DNA reads TGCAGCGTCCGTAGGGACAGCCAAGAGACCCAGTACTTC.

V usage is TRBV7-2 and J usage is TRBJ2-2; 7 bases fit TRBD1. V lost 4 bases and J lost 5; bases outside the gene matches: 1. CDR1 and CDR2 (germline): SGHTA, FQGNSA. There are 13 residues in the CDR3. The CDR3 reads CASSSGGTGELFF. The CDR3 DNA follows: TGTGCCAGCAGCTCAGGGGGAACCGGGGAGCTGTTTTTT.

The J gene is TRBJ2-7, the V gene TRBV19; D is ambiguous. The CDR3 covers 11 residues. Germline V CDR1 and CDR2: LNHDA, SQIVND (reference sequence). Between the trimmed V and J ends, which lost 6 bases and 4 bases, there was a span of 7 bases. Written as DNA, the CDR3 is TGTGCCAGTAGAATCCCGTACGAGCAGTACTTC. Amino acid sequence: CASRIPYEQYF.

A few counts support this clone. V usage is TRBV27 and J usage is TRBJ2-7, with D tentatively TRBD1 (6 bases). Germline V gives CDR1 MNHEY, CDR2 SMNVEV (reference sequence). The CDR3 is made up of 14 amino acids. Trimming took off 2 bases at V and 1 base at J, with 9 bases between the two ends. The CDR3: CASSLIGQSYEQYF. As DNA, the CDR3 is TGTGCCAGCAGTTTAATCGGACAGTCCTACGAGCAGTACTTC.

This clone is a singleton in its sample. The chain has TRBV30 and TRBJ1-2, with TRBD1 as a possible D gene (5 bases). The CDR3 spans 14 residues. Germline V gives CDR1 GTSNPN, CDR2 SVGIG (reference sequence). The germline V and J ends were trimmed by 3 bases and 5 bases, with 16 bases remaining between them. CDR3 loop: CAWSGRGVRYGYTF. DNA for the CDR3: TGTGCCTGGAGCGGGAGGGGAGTTCGATATGGCTACACCTTC.

The chain combines TRBV4-3 with TRBJ2-3, with D tentatively TRBD2 (6 bases). Trimming stripped 0 bases from V and 0 bases from J, with 19 bases between. Germline V lookup: CDR1 LGHNA, CDR2 YSLEER. CDR3 length: 19 amino acids. The CDR3 sequence: CASSQDGLGRQSSTDTQYF. For the CDR3, the DNA is TGCGCCAGCAGCCAAGATGGGCTGGGGAGGCAGTCGAGCACAGATACGCAGTATTTT.

The V and J genes are TRBV7-2 and TRBJ1-6; D possibly corresponds to TRBD1 (6 bases). Germline assignment: CDR1 SGHTA and CDR2 FQGNSA. Deletions cut 1 base from V and 6 bases from J, with 10 bases between. The CDR3 covers 15 residues. CDR3 DNA sequence: TGTGCCAGCAGCTTAGGAACAGGGTCTAATTCACCCCTCCACTTT. Translating it yields CASSLGTGSNSPLHF. The whole variable domain, filled in from reference TRBV7-2 and TRBJ1-6, reads GAGVSQSPSNKVTEKGKDVELRCDPISGHTALYWYRQSLGQGLEFLIYFQGNSAPDKSGLPSDRFSAERTGGSVSTLTIQRTQQEDSAVYLCASSLGTGSNSPLHFGNGTRLTVT.

The chain uses TRBV6-1 and TRBJ1-5; TRBD1 matches at 8 bases. The CDR3 contains 19 residues. Germline V gene sequence: CDR1 MNHNS, CDR2 SASEGT. The V and J ends lost 0 bases and 2 bases, in that order; junction bases with no gene match: 12. The CDR3 here is CASSEAQGDRYIRNQPQHF. CDR3 sequence (DNA): TGTGCCAGCAGTGAAGCGCAAGGGGACAGGTATATTCGCAATCAGCCCCAGCATTTT.

V gene TRBV6-5 combines with J gene TRBJ1-6; possibly TRBD1 for D (5 bases). CDR3 size: 13 residues. From germline, CDR1 is MNHEY and CDR2 SVGAGI. With 2 bases removed from V and 9 bases from J, the gap between germline ends came to 8 bases. The CDR3 DNA sequence: TGTGCCAGCAGTTACCAGGGAGGTTCACCCCTCCACTTT. It is translated as CASSYQGGSPLHF.

The chain employs TRBV6-5 and TRBJ2-7; TRBD1 aligns across 9 bases. Trimming at V came to 2 bases and at J to 6 bases, leaving 2 bases not matched to a gene. The CDR3 is made up of 13 amino acids. Germline assignment: CDR1 MNHEY and CDR2 SVGAGI. This chain's CDR3 is CASSYGTGFEQYF. The DNA for the CDR3 is TGTGCCAGCAGTTACGGGACAGGGTTCGAGCAGTACTTC.

The DNA of the CDR3 is TGTGCCAGCAGTTATGGGGGGACCTCTAGCACAGATACGCAGTATTTT. Translation gives CASSYGGTSSTDTQYF. The rearrangement joins TRBV6-5 to TRBJ2-3, with a possible D match to TRBD2 (6 bases). The CDR3 has 16 residues. The ends were cut back, 3 bases at V and 0 bases at J, with 13 bases in the middle. Germline V gene lookup returns CDR1 MNHEY and CDR2 SVGAGI.

The chain employs TRBV5-6 and TRBJ1-6, with D unclear. V dropped 4 bases and J dropped 9 bases, with 14 bases sitting between them. CDR3 length: 14 amino acids. The germline gives CDR1 SGHDT, CDR2 YYEEEE. The CDR3, as DNA: TGTGCCAGCAGCGTAAACAGTGTTGGTTCACCCCTCCACTTT. The encoded protein is CASSVNSVGSPLHF. Filled out from reference TRBV5-6 and TRBJ1-6, the complete variable domain reads DAGVTQSPTHLIKTRGQQVTLRCSPKSGHDTVSWYQQALGQGPQFIFQYYEEEERQRGNFPDRFSGHQFPNYSSELNVNALLLGDSALYLCASSVNSVGSPLHFGNGTRLTVT.

This clone showed up just once. The rearrangement joins TRBV19 to TRBJ1-2; 8 nucleotides agree with TRBD1. The junction had 8 bases not matched to a gene; V was cut back by 5 bases and J by 3 bases. This CDR3 is 15 amino acids long. The germline CDR1 and CDR2 sequences are LNHDA and SQIVND (reference sequence). As DNA, the CDR3 is TGTGCCAGTAGTCCTCCGACAGGGGTTGACTATGGCTACACCTTC. This codes for CASSPPTGVDYGYTF.

This chain links TRBV7-2 with TRBJ1-2; TRBD1 is a possible D gene (5 bases). The CDR3 is made up of 16 amino acids. V was clipped by 5 bases and J by 2 bases, with 18 bases between them. Germline V gives CDR1 SGHTA, CDR2 FQGNSA. The CDR3 DNA follows: TGTGCCAGCAGCCCGACGGGGGGGGTAAAGAACTATGGCTACACCTTC. It translates to CASSPTGGVKNYGYTF.

The J gene is TRBJ2-3, the V gene TRBV11-1, with D perhaps TRBD1 (5 bases). The CDR3 consists of 16 residues. Trimming removed 5 bases from V and 3 bases from J, with 18 bases in between. The germline V gene has CDR1 SGHAT and CDR2 FQDESV (reference sequence). The CDR3: CASSPDGNDRTDTQYF. In DNA, the CDR3 is TGTGCCAGCAGCCCCGATGGTAACGACAGAACAGATACGCAGTATTTT.

This chain joins TRBV7-2 and TRBJ2-2; 9 nucleotides match TRBD2. The ends lost 7 bases at V and 4 bases at J; junction bases unmatched: 7. CDR1 is SGHTA, CDR2 FQGNSA, per germline. CDR3 length: 15 residues. The CDR3 sequence is CASTLAGPPTGELFF. CDR3 DNA: TGTGCCAGCACCCTAGCGGGGCCTCCCACCGGGGAGCTGTTTTTT.

V gene TRBV5-1 combines with J gene TRBJ2-6; TRBD2 matches 7 bases. J lost 2 bases, V lost 3 bases, and 2 bases had no gene match. The length of the CDR3 is 15 residues. The germline CDR1 and CDR2 sequences are SGHRS and YFSETQ. The CDR3: CASSWGGTGANVLTF. The CDR3 DNA follows: TGCGCCAGCAGCTGGGGGGGTACTGGGGCCAACGTCCTGACTTTC.

This sequence joins TRBV7-9 and TRBJ2-1, with TRBD2 matching 10 bases. The V segment lost 5 bases and the J segment 8 bases; nucleotides outside the gene matches: 9. Germline-derived CDR1 and CDR2 are SEHNR and FQNEAQ (reference sequence). This CDR3 is 15 amino acids long. The DNA for the CDR3 is TGTGCCAGCAGCACACGGAGCGGGGGGGCCGATGAGCAGTTCTTC. Translating gives CASSTRSGGADEQFF.

The rearrangement links TRBV9 to TRBJ1-5; D ambiguous. With 0 bases removed from V and 7 bases from J, the gap between germline ends came to 14 bases. CDR3 size: 15 residues. Germline CDR1 is SGDLS and CDR2 is YYNGEE. In DNA, the CDR3 is TGTGCCAGCAGCGTAGATCCCTCTCCTATCCAGCCCCAGCATTTT. Protein product: CASSVDPSPIQPQHF.

CDR3 in amino acids: CASSPELGFGQGHEQYF. The DNA for the CDR3 is TGTGCCAGCAGCCCAGAATTAGGCTTCGGACAGGGCCACGAGCAGTACTTC. V and J are TRBV9 and TRBJ2-7, with 8 bases identical to TRBD1. Germline V gene sequence: CDR1 SGDLS, CDR2 YYNGEE. Trimming at V came to 4 bases and at J to 5 bases, leaving 17 bases not matched to a gene. CDR3 size: 17 residues.

The gene calls are TRBV19 and TRBJ2-7; maybe TRBD1 (6 bases). The CDR3 is 13 residues long. Germline CDR1 is LNHDA and CDR2 is SQIVND (reference sequence). V was pared by 5 bases and J by 2 bases, with 10 bases between. In nucleotides, the CDR3 is TGTGCCAGTAGTGTCGGACAGACCTACGAGCAGTACTTC. It codes for CASSVGQTYEQYF.